The source of this T cell receptor beta chain is a study of cytomegalovirus exposure and HLA in healthy donors. This clone appeared a few times. The antigen remains unidentified. The PCR used 60 Vbeta and 13 Jbeta primers. Here immunoSEQ multiplex PCR was the method, and the copy in TCRdb shows in-frame clones only, minus some. Here the sample spans fewer than 200,000 clones, about 65% being singletons. Germline V gene sequence: CDR1 MNHEY, CDR2 SVGAGI. The CDR3 runs 15 residues. V was clipped by 4 bases and J by 2 bases; unmatched bases: 7. Study-wide findings and caveats: Using the classifier, cytomegalovirus status was reportedly diagnosed with high specificity and sensitivity. In a later analysis, HLA-associated TCR beta chains were more clonally expanded than equally common others. A list of 150 or so TCR beta chains associated with cytomegalovirus was given.

The clonotype comes from a girl aged 5-17 years in good health and CMV-seronegative. The chain is built from TRBV6-5 and TRBJ1-2; TRBD1 matches 7 bases. Sequencing input: PBMCs. The chain's CDR3 is CASSLDRVLNYGYTF. The CDR3 DNA follows: TGTGCCAGCAGTTTAGACAGGGTGTTAAACTATGGCTACACCTTC.